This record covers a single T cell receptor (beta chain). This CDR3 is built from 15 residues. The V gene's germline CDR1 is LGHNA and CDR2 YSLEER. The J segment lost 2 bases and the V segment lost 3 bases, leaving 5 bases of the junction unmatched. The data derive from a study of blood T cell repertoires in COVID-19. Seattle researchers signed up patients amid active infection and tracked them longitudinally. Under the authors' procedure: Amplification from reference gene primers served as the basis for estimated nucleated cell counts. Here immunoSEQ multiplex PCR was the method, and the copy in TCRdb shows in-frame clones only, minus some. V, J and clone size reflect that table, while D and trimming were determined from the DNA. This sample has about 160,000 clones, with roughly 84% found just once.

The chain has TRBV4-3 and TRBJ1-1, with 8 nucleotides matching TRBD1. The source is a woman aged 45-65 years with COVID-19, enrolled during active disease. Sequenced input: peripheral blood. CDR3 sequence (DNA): TGCGCCAGCAGCCAGAGCAGGGGGCATAACACTGAAGCTTTCTTT. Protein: CASSQSRGHNTEAFF.